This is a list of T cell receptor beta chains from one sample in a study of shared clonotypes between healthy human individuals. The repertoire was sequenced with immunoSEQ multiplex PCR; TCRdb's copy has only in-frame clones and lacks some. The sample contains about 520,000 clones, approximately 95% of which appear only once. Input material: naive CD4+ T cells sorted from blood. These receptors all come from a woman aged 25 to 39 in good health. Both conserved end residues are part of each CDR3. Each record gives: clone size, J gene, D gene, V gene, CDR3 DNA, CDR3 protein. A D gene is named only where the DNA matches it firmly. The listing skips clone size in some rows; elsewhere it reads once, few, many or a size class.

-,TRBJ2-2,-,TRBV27,TGTGAAACAATGAGGGGGAAGAACACCGGGGAGCTGTTTTTT,CETMRGKNTGELFF
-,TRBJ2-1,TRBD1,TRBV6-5,TGTGCCAGCAGCCGACCGGGACAGGGGAACAATGAGCAGTTCTTC,CASSRPGQGNNEQFF
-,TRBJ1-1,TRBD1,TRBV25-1,TGTGCCAGCAAAACAGGGGCGGGCACTGAAGCTTTCTTT,CASKTGAGTEAFF
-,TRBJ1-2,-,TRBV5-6,TGTGCCAGCACGCTTGAGACCTATGGCTACACCTTC,CASTLETYGYTF
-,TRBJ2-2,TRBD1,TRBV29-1,TGCAGCGTATACAGGGGCTACACCGGGGAGCTGTTTTTT,CSVYRGYTGELFF
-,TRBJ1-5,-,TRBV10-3,TGTGCCATCAGTGTTTTATCTGATCAGCCCCAGCATTTT,CAISVLSDQPQHF
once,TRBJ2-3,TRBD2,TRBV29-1,TGCAGCTGTATCAGGTTGGCGGGAGCGCCGGGAGATACGCAGTATTTT,CSCIRLAGAPGDTQYF
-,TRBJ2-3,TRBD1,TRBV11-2,TGTGCCAGCAGCCCTCTGCCGGGACAGGAGAGCACAGATACGCAGTATTTT,CASSPLPGQESTDTQYF
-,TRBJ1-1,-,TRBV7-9,TGTGCCAGCAGCTTAGTCTTTCCTGGAGACAACACTGAAGCTTTCTTT,CASSLVFPGDNTEAFF
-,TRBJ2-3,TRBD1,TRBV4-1,TGCGCCAGCAGCCAAGGTCTCTGGACAGGGGGCAGAGATACGCAGTATTTT,CASSQGLWTGGRDTQYF
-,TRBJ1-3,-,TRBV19,TGTGCCAGTAGTCCCCCTCCGGGCCGACGGGGAAACACCATATATTTT,CASSPPPGRRGNTIYF
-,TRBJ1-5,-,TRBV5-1,TGCGCCAGCAGCTTAGGGCCTGGTCAGCCCCAGCATTTT,CASSLGPGQPQHF
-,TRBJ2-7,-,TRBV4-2,TGTGCCAGCAGCCAATCAACCGGGGAATACTACGAGCAGTACTTC,CASSQSTGEYYEQYF
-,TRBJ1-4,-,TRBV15,TGTGCCACCAGCAGAGACAGGGGCTCGTATGAAAAACTGTTTTTT,CATSRDRGSYEKLFF
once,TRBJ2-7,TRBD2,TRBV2,TGTGCCAGCATGATTCAGCGGGAGGCGTACGAGCAGTACTTC,CASMIQREAYEQYF
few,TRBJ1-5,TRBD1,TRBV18,TGTGCCAGCTCACCGACAGGGCGCCCCGTATATAGCAATCAGCCCCAGCATTTT,CASSPTGRPVYSNQPQHF
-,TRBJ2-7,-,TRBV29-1,TGCAGCGTTGAACAGGTCTTCCAGTACGAGCAGTACTTC,CSVEQVFQYEQYF
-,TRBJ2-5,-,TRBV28,TGTGCCAGCAGCTCTCAGGGAATTTTGCAAGAGACCCAGTACTTC,CASSSQGILQETQYF
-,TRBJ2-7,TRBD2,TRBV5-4,TGTGCCAGCAGCTCCCTCGAGTGGGTAGCGGGAGGTGCCTACGAGCAGTACTTC,CASSSLEWVAGGAYEQYF
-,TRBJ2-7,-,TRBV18,TGTGCCAGCTCACCAAACTATCCCGGGCTGGGGGAGCAGTACTTC,CASSPNYPGLGEQYF
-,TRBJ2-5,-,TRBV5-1,TGCGCCAGCAGCTTACTCCGGCAGGGGGAGACCCAGTACTTC,CASSLLRQGETQYF
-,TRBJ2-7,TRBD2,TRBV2,TGTGCCAGCAGTGAGACTAGCGGGAGGGTTTACGAGCAGTACTTC,CASSETSGRVYEQYF
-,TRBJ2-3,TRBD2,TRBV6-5,TGTGCCAGCAGTTACTTGGCGGGAGGGAAGAAAGATACGCAGTATTTT,CASSYLAGGKKDTQYF
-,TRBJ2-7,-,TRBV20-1,TGCAGCGCCCAAGACTACGAGCAGTACTTC,CSAQDYEQYF
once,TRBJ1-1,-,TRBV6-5,TGTGCCAGCAGTTCCCGGTGGACTGAGATGAACACTGAAGCTTTCTTT,CASSSRWTEMNTEAFF
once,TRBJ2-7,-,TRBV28,TGTGCCAGCAGTGCCCCCCTTACGTGGGAATACGAGCAGTACTTC,CASSAPLTWEYEQYF
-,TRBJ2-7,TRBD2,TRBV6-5,TGTGCCAGCAGTGAATCTAGCGGAACCTACGAGCAGTACTTC,CASSESSGTYEQYF
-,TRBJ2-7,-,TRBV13,TGTGCCAGCAGCTTTAGGGGGACAAAGTCCTACGAGCAGTACTTC,CASSFRGTKSYEQYF
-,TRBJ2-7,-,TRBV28,TGTGCCAGCAGTCCCAATCTCTCCTACAGGACCGAGCAGTACTTC,CASSPNLSYRTEQYF
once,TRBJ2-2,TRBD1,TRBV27,TGTGCCAGCACCGCAAAGACAGGGCTGAACACCGGGGAGCTGTTTTTT,CASTAKTGLNTGELFF
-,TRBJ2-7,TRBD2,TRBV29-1,TGCAGCGTCGGAAAGGCACTAGCGGGAGTGGAGGAGCAGTACTTC,CSVGKALAGVEEQYF
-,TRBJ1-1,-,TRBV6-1,TGTGCCAGCAATAATGATGGGGGCTGGACTGAAGCTTTCTTT,CASNNDGGWTEAFF
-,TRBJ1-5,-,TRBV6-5,TGTGCCAGCAGCCGTGACAGGTATAATCAGCCCCAGCATTTT,CASSRDRYNQPQHF
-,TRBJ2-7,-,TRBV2,TGTGCCAGCAGTGAATTACTCTACGAGCAGTACTTC,CASSELLYEQYF
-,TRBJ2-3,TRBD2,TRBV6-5,TGTGCCAGCAGTTACTGGGCGGGAGCTGGAGATACGCAGTATTTT,CASSYWAGAGDTQYF
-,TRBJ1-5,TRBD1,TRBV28,TGTGCCAGCAGTTCCCTCCGGGACAGCCCGTGGGGAGGAGATCAGCCCCAGCATTTT,CASSSLRDSPWGGDQPQHF
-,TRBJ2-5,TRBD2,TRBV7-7,TGTGCCAGCAGCTCGGGACTAGCTGAGACCCAGTACTTC,CASSSGLAETQYF
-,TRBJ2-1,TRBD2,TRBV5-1,TGCGCCAGCAGCTTGGGGACCCTAGCGGGAGCTGGTGAGCAGTTCTTC,CASSLGTLAGAGEQFF
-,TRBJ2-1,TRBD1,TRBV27,TGTGCCAGCAGTGCCGGGACAGGGGTGATTCGGGACAATGAGCAGTTCTTC,CASSAGTGVIRDNEQFF
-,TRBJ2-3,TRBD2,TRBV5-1,TGCGCCAGCAGCTCCCTACTACAAACTCTAGCGGGAAGCACAGATACGCAGTATTTT,CASSSLLQTLAGSTDTQYF
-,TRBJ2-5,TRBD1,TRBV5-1,TGCGCCAGCAGCTTGGAGGGGGCCCAAGAGACCCAGTACTTC,CASSLEGAQETQYF
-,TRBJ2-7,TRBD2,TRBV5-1,TGCGCCAGCAGCTTGGGCGGGAGTGCCTACGAGCAGTACTTC,CASSLGGSAYEQYF
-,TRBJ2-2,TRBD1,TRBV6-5,TGTGCCAGCAGTAACTGGAGACAGGGTTCCGGGGAGCTGTTTTTT,CASSNWRQGSGELFF
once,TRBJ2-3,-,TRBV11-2,TGTGCCAGCAGCTTTGATCGTTTCGGTACGCAGTATTTT,CASSFDRFGTQYF
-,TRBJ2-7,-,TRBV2,TGTGCCAGCATGGGCAGCTACGAGCAGTACTTC,CASMGSYEQYF
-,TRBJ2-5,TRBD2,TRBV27,TGTGCCAGCAGTAGGGGACTAGCGGGAGGCGGGCAAGAGACCCAGTACTTC,CASSRGLAGGGQETQYF
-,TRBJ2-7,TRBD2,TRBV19,TGTGCCAGTAGTACCACTAGCGGGAGCGGCCCGGGTGAGCAGTACTTC,CASSTTSGSGPGEQYF
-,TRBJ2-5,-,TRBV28,TGTGCCAGCAGCCAAAGATTGACGGGGCAGGGTCTTAACGAGACCCAGTACTTC,CASSQRLTGQGLNETQYF
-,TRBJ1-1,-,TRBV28,TGTGCCAGCAGTCCCTACACGAACACTGAAGCTTTCTTT,CASSPYTNTEAFF
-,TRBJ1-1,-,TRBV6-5,TGTGCCAGCAGTTCGACAGTTCAGAACACTGAAGCTTTCTTT,CASSSTVQNTEAFF